This T cell receptor (beta chain) was sequenced in a study of control samples from healthy donors and cancer patients. V was clipped by 0 bases and J by 3 bases, with 5 bases between them. CDR3 size: 13 residues. Germline loops: CDR1 MNHEY, CDR2 SVGAGI. This table comes from immunoSEQ multiplex PCR, and its TCRdb copy is limited to in-frame clones, with some not included. The table includes about 120,000 clones, 70% to 90% detected once. This clone was detected only once. The sequence derives from a middle-aged man in good health. The sample comprised blood. The rearrangement uses TRBV6-5 and TRBJ1-1; the D gene is possibly TRBD1 (5 bases). CDR3 in amino acids: CASSYSGHTEAFF. For the CDR3, the DNA is TGTGCCAGCAGTTACTCGGGGCACACTGAAGCTTTCTTT.